The rows below give T cell receptor beta chains drawn from one sample of a study of brain T cells in children with intractable seizures. Sequencing used immunoSEQ multiplex PCR; TCRdb keeps in-frame clones, though not all of them. The sample lists approximately 330,000 clones, roughly 92% occurring once. Sample: peripheral blood, taken roughly 5 months after surgery. The receptor set was obtained from a boy in the first two years of life with tuberous sclerosis and intractable seizures. The CDR3 runs from the conserved cysteine through the conserved F or W. D genes are given only for firm matches. Part of the rows lack a size; the others show once, few, many or a class for expanded clones.

CDR3 protein: CASSVVGSGANVLTF
CDR3 DNA: TGTGCCAGCAGTGTAGTCGGCTCTGGGGCCAACGTCCTGACTTTC
V gene: TRBV2
clone size: -
D gene: -
J gene: TRBJ2-6
CDR3 length: 15

CDR3 protein: CASSFSGKSYEQYF
CDR3 DNA: TGTGCCAGCAGCTTCAGCGGGAAGTCCTACGAGCAGTACTTC
V gene: TRBV7-2
clone size: once
D gene: TRBD2
J gene: TRBJ2-7
CDR3 length: 14

CDR3 protein: CASSLTGTQPQHF
CDR3 DNA: TGTGCCAGCAGTTTGACAGGGACTCAGCCCCAGCATTTT
V gene: TRBV6-5
clone size: -
D gene: TRBD1
J gene: TRBJ1-5
CDR3 length: 13

CDR3 protein: CASSRPHRRNEKLFF
CDR3 DNA: TGTGCCAGCAGCCGCCCCCACCGGCGAAATGAAAAACTGTTTTTT
V gene: TRBV7-9
clone size: -
D gene: -
J gene: TRBJ1-4
CDR3 length: 15

CDR3 protein: CASSLDRPGPYEQYF
CDR3 DNA: TGTGCCAGCAGTTTAGATAGGCCAGGACCCTACGAGCAGTACTTC
V gene: TRBV6-5
clone size: -
D gene: -
J gene: TRBJ2-7
CDR3 length: 15

CDR3 protein: CASSQFNTGELFF
CDR3 DNA: TGTGCCAGCAGTCAGTTCAACACCGGGGAGCTGTTTTTT
V gene: TRBV12-3/TRBV12-4
clone size: few
D gene: -
J gene: TRBJ2-2
CDR3 length: 13

CDR3 protein: CASSLVFQGEEYGYTF
CDR3 DNA: TGTGCCAGCAGCTTAGTGTTTCAGGGGGAAGAGTATGGCTACACCTTC
V gene: TRBV11-3
clone size: -
D gene: TRBD1
J gene: TRBJ1-2
CDR3 length: 16

CDR3 protein: CASSSTHSGDSYNEQFF
CDR3 DNA: TGTGCCAGTAGTTCAACACATAGCGGGGACTCCTACAATGAGCAGTTCTTC
V gene: TRBV19
clone size: -
D gene: TRBD2
J gene: TRBJ2-1
CDR3 length: 17

CDR3 protein: CASSLVVAGRADTQYF
CDR3 DNA: TGTGCCAGCAGCTTAGTGGTCGCAGGGAGGGCAGATACGCAGTATTTT
V gene: TRBV11-2
clone size: -
D gene: TRBD2
J gene: TRBJ2-3
CDR3 length: 16

CDR3 protein: CASSFGTDFEAFF
CDR3 DNA: TGTGCCAGCAGCTTTGGGACAGATTTTGAAGCTTTCTTT
V gene: TRBV5-4
clone size: -
D gene: TRBD1
J gene: TRBJ1-1
CDR3 length: 13

CDR3 protein: CSVEGQGDAPSYGYTF
CDR3 DNA: TGCAGCGTTGAAGGACAGGGGGATGCACCGTCCTATGGCTACACCTTC
V gene: TRBV29-1
clone size: -
D gene: TRBD1
J gene: TRBJ1-2
CDR3 length: 16

CDR3 protein: CASLPGGETYNEQFF
CDR3 DNA: TGTGCCAGCCTCCCCGGGGGGGAAACCTACAATGAGCAGTTCTTC
V gene: TRBV28
clone size: -
D gene: TRBD2
J gene: TRBJ2-1
CDR3 length: 15

CDR3 protein: CASTRQGVGYGYTF
CDR3 DNA: TGTGCCAGCACTCGCCAGGGGGTTGGCTATGGCTACACCTTC
V gene: TRBV5-5
clone size: -
D gene: TRBD1
J gene: TRBJ1-2
CDR3 length: 14

CDR3 protein: CAISETLAGGGQETQYF
CDR3 DNA: TGTGCCATCAGTGAGACTCTAGCGGGGGGAGGGCAAGAGACCCAGTACTTC
V gene: TRBV10-3
clone size: -
D gene: TRBD2
J gene: TRBJ2-5
CDR3 length: 17

CDR3 protein: CASRSRTSGNPSSYNEQFF
CDR3 DNA: TGTGCCAGCCGCTCCCGGACTAGCGGTAACCCGAGCTCCTACAATGAGCAGTTCTTC
V gene: TRBV27
clone size: few
D gene: TRBD2
J gene: TRBJ2-1
CDR3 length: 19

CDR3 protein: CASSFREGTDTQYF
CDR3 DNA: TGTGCCAGCAGCTTCAGGGAAGGTACAGATACGCAGTATTTT
V gene: TRBV11-3
clone size: once
D gene: -
J gene: TRBJ2-3
CDR3 length: 14

CDR3 protein: CASSSGTSGLQETQYF
CDR3 DNA: TGTGCCAGCAGCTCCGGGACTAGCGGACTGCAAGAGACCCAGTACTTC
V gene: TRBV11-3
clone size: few
D gene: TRBD2
J gene: TRBJ2-5
CDR3 length: 16

CDR3 protein: CASSRGNNEQFF
CDR3 DNA: TGTGCCAGCTCCCGGGGTAACAATGAGCAGTTCTTC
V gene: TRBV18
clone size: -
D gene: -
J gene: TRBJ2-1
CDR3 length: 12

CDR3 protein: CASSFTANQPQHF
CDR3 DNA: TGTGCCAGCAGTTTTACAGCAAATCAGCCCCAGCATTTT
V gene: TRBV12-3/TRBV12-4
clone size: -
D gene: -
J gene: TRBJ1-5
CDR3 length: 13

CDR3 protein: CASSPTGTKFNSPLHF
CDR3 DNA: TGTGCCAGCTCGCCGACCGGGACAAAGTTTAATTCACCCCTCCACTTT
V gene: TRBV27
clone size: -
D gene: -
J gene: TRBJ1-6
CDR3 length: 16

CDR3 protein: CASSETLRTGKGEKLFF
CDR3 DNA: TGTGCCAGCAGTGAAACCCTACGGACAGGGAAGGGAGAAAAACTGTTTTTT
V gene: TRBV6-1
clone size: -
D gene: TRBD1
J gene: TRBJ1-4
CDR3 length: 17

CDR3 protein: CASSLERGLGEAFF
CDR3 DNA: TGTGCCAGCAGTTTGGAAAGGGGGCTCGGTGAAGCTTTCTTT
V gene: TRBV27
clone size: few
D gene: TRBD1
J gene: TRBJ1-1
CDR3 length: 14

CDR3 protein: CASSPMQGVYEQYF
CDR3 DNA: TGCGCCAGCAGCCCAATGCAGGGGGTCTACGAGCAGTACTTC
V gene: TRBV5-1
clone size: -
D gene: TRBD1
J gene: TRBJ2-7
CDR3 length: 14

CDR3 protein: CASRFASGEQYF
CDR3 DNA: TGTGCCAGCAGGTTCGCTAGCGGCGAGCAGTACTTC
V gene: TRBV6-5
clone size: -
D gene: TRBD2
J gene: TRBJ2-7
CDR3 length: 12

CDR3 protein: CASSRVGSGANVLTF
CDR3 DNA: TGTGCCAGCAGCCGTGTTGGCTCTGGGGCCAACGTCCTGACTTTC
V gene: TRBV3-1/TRBV3-2
clone size: -
D gene: -
J gene: TRBJ2-6
CDR3 length: 15

CDR3 protein: CASSRPGLGNTGELFF
CDR3 DNA: TGTGCCAGTAGTAGGCCGGGACTAGGTAACACCGGGGAGCTGTTTTTT
V gene: TRBV19
clone size: -
D gene: TRBD2
J gene: TRBJ2-2
CDR3 length: 16

CDR3 protein: CASSSLVVAGVRTDTQYF
CDR3 DNA: TGTGCCAGCAGTTCATTAGTCGTAGCGGGAGTGCGGACAGATACGCAGTATTTT
V gene: TRBV27
clone size: -
D gene: TRBD2
J gene: TRBJ2-3
CDR3 length: 18

CDR3 protein: CASSDRERSTDTQYF
CDR3 DNA: TGTGCCAGTTCGGACAGGGAACGGAGCACAGATACGCAGTATTTT
V gene: TRBV6-5
clone size: -
D gene: TRBD1
J gene: TRBJ2-3
CDR3 length: 15

CDR3 protein: CSAADGNTIYF
CDR3 DNA: TGCAGTGCTGCCGATGGAAACACCATATATTTT
V gene: TRBV20-1
clone size: -
D gene: -
J gene: TRBJ1-3
CDR3 length: 11

CDR3 protein: CASSQREGGDTQYF
CDR3 DNA: TGTGCCAGCAGCCAGAGGGAGGGAGGAGATACGCAGTATTTT
V gene: TRBV9
clone size: -
D gene: TRBD2
J gene: TRBJ2-3
CDR3 length: 14

CDR3 protein: CSVAGGQVRGYTF
CDR3 DNA: TGCAGCGTTGCCGGAGGACAGGTTAGAGGCTACACCTTC
V gene: TRBV29-1
clone size: -
D gene: TRBD1
J gene: TRBJ1-2
CDR3 length: 13